These 32 T cell receptor beta chains share one sample of origin, sequenced in a study of Graves' ophthalmopathy and Graves' hyperthyroidism listed by TCRdb under 2018. TCRdb names Illumina HiSeq 2000 as the instrument used. For repertoire sequencing, the TCR beta CDR3 regions were amplified from RNA transcripts. HTBI primers and the Qiagen OneStep RT-PCR kit were used in a first-round RT-PCR, which was followed by a second-round multiplex PCR, size selection and purification. In-frame beta chains were kept once TCRdb had trimmed the public reads at Q25 with fastp and called clones with MiXCR. CDR3 protein duplicates are merged, each entry listing the most common genes and DNA. The sample profile shows about 170,000 distinct CDR3 sequences; 30% to 45% of them were found once. Together, the top ten hold roughly 6% of the sample. The sample consisted of peripheral blood. The source is a woman between 40 and 50 years old with Graves' ophthalmopathy. Donor details come from another sample of the same person, matched by shared clones.

On this clonotype: Just one base apart from a much larger clone, this may be a read error. The chain employs TRBV5-1 and TRBJ2-2; unclear D gene. This CDR3 contains 18 residues. Germline V lookup: CDR1 SGHRS, CDR2 YFSETQ. The chain's CDR3 is CASGLAPPGGLVTGELFF. In DNA, the CDR3 is TGCGCCAGCGGCTTAGCCCCCCCGGGCGGCTTGGTGACCGGGGAGCTGTTTTTT.

This clonotype was seen a handful of times. This sequence joins TRBV5-5 and TRBJ1-5, with D tentatively TRBD1 (5 bases). The CDR3 extends over 15 amino acids. The V and J ends lost 6 bases and 1 base respectively, with 14 bases between them. Germline CDR1 reads SGHKS; CDR2 reads YYEKEE (reference sequence). CDR3 region: CASTKAGGSNQPQHF. CDR3 nucleotides: TGTGCCAGCACCAAGGCCGGGGGGAGCAATCAGCCCCAGCATTTT. The full variable domain, rest sourced from reference TRBV5-5 and TRBJ1-5, is DAGVTQSPTHLIKTRGQQVTLRCSPISGHKSVSWYQQVLGQGPQFIFQYYEKEERGRGNFPDRFSARQFPNYSSELNVNALLLGDSALYLCASTKAGGSNQPQHFGDGTRLSIL.

This clonotype appeared once. The V gene is TRBV24-1, the J gene TRBJ1-2; 9 bases align to TRBD1. Germline CDR1 reads KGHDR; CDR2 reads SFDVKD. This CDR3 is built from 16 residues. The junction had 8 bases not matched to a gene; V was cut back by 3 bases and J by 4 bases. The chain's CDR3 is CATSDHRDREVYGYTF. CDR3 nucleotide sequence: TGTGCCACCAGTGATCACCGGGACAGGGAGGTCTATGGCTACACCTTC.

The chain joins TRBV6-1 to TRBJ2-6; no clear D gene. Trimming took 5 bases from V and 2 from J, leaving 10 bases between them. Germline CDR1 is MNHNS and CDR2 is SASEGT. There are 15 residues in the CDR3. As DNA, the CDR3 is TGTGCCAGCAGTCGTTCAGCAACTGGGGCCAACGTCCTGACTTTC. It specifies CASSRSATGANVLTF.

This clonotype was seen ten or more times. The CDR3 loop reads CASSETGPGYTF. CDR3 sequence (DNA): TGTGCCAGCAGTGAGACAGGACCTGGCTACACCTTC. V is TRBV6-1 and J is TRBJ1-2; perhaps TRBD1 as D (6 bases). Germline CDR1 MNHNS, CDR2 SASEGT. V was trimmed by 3 bases and J by 7 bases, leaving 9 bases between them. This CDR3 comprises 12 residues.

This chain uses TRBV30 with TRBJ2-5; no firm D call. This CDR3 comprises 12 residues. V shed 2 bases and J shed 2 bases, with 6 bases lying between them. Germline assignment: CDR1 GTSNPN and CDR2 SVGIG (reference sequence). The CDR3 nucleotides read TGTGCCTGGAGTTTGGGGCAAGAGACCCAGTACTTC. Translating it yields CAWSLGQETQYF.

This clonotype was seen repeatedly, ten times or more. The chain couples TRBV28 to TRBJ2-2; the match to TRBD2 covers 11 bases. Germline V gene lookup returns CDR1 MDHEN and CDR2 SYDVKM. V shed 3 bases, J shed 2 bases, and the junction held 17 bases outside the gene matches. The CDR3 consists of 21 residues. Here the CDR3 reads CASSFLVDSGRAQFNTGELFF. CDR3 sequence (DNA): TGTGCCAGCAGTTTCCTCGTTGATAGCGGGAGGGCCCAATTTAACACCGGGGAGCTGTTTTTT.

This clonotype was detected many times. The chain uses TRBV7-2 and TRBJ2-5; D is uncertain. Germline values: CDR1 SGHTA, CDR2 FQGNSA. Trimming took 5 bases from V and 0 from J, leaving 4 bases between them. The CDR3 is made up of 12 amino acids. Written as DNA, the CDR3 is TGTGCCAGCAGCCCTTACCAAGAGACCCAGTACTTC. This codes for CASSPYQETQYF.

This clonotype has ten or more counts. The gene calls are TRBV28 and TRBJ1-6; the D gene is possibly TRBD1 (6 bases). The CDR3 consists of 14 residues. Germline-derived CDR1 and CDR2 are MDHEN and SYDVKM. Trimming took off 6 bases at V and 3 bases at J, with 9 bases between the two ends. The CDR3 loop is CASRGQIYNSPLHF. The CDR3 nucleotides read TGTGCCAGCAGAGGACAGATCTATAATTCACCCCTCCACTTT. Based on the CDR3 plus reference TRBV28 and TRBJ1-6, the full variable domain is DVKVTQSSRYLVKRTGEKVFLECVQDMDHENMFWYRQDPGLGLRLIYFSYDVKMKEKGDIPEGYSVSREKKERFSLILESASTNQTSMYLCASRGQIYNSPLHFGNGTRLTVT.

This clonotype appeared many times. CDR3 in amino acids: CASSQDLGGGTEAFF. The CDR3 DNA reads TGCGCCAGCAGCCAAGATCTTGGGGGGGGCACTGAAGCTTTCTTT. J is TRBJ1-1 and V is TRBV4-1; D may be TRBD1 (5 bases). The CDR3 totals 15 residues. Germline values: CDR1 MGHRA, CDR2 YSYEKL. V shed 0 bases and J shed 4 bases, with 12 bases lying between them.

At least ten counts were recorded for this clonotype. CDR3 in DNA: TGTGCCAGCAGCTTGACTAGCGGGAGCCGTGAGACCCAGTACTTC. Residues: CASSLTSGSRETQYF. The chain is built from TRBV28 and TRBJ2-5, with 12 nucleotides matching TRBD2. CDR1 and CDR2 (germline): MDHEN, SYDVKM. J lost 5 bases, V lost 6 bases, and 7 bases had no gene match. The CDR3 has 15 residues. Full variable domain (remainder filled in from reference TRBV28 and TRBJ2-5): DVKVTQSSRYLVKRTGEKVFLECVQDMDHENMFWYRQDPGLGLRLIYFSYDVKMKEKGDIPEGYSVSREKKERFSLILESASTNQTSMYLCASSLTSGSRETQYFGPGTRLLVL.

This clonotype was counted ten times or more. CDR3 loop: CASSSAIGGPQHF. Here the CDR3 DNA reads TGTGCCAGTAGTTCGGCTATAGGGGGGCCCCAGCATTTT. The chain is built from TRBV19 and TRBJ1-5; TRBD1 might be the D (6 bases). Germline V gene lookup returns CDR1 LNHDA and CDR2 SQIVND (reference sequence). The CDR3 totals 13 residues. V gave up 5 bases and J gave up 9 bases, with 14 bases separating them.

As DNA, the CDR3 is TGCGCCAGCAGCTTGGGCGCAGCCCGGAATTACGAGCAGTACTTC. Translated, it gives CASSLGAARNYEQYF. This chain connects TRBV5-1 to TRBJ2-7; D gene unclear. This CDR3 region has 15 residues. Germline V gives CDR1 SGHRS, CDR2 YFSETQ. Trimming shortened V by 0 bases and J by 4 bases, and 14 bases separated the two germline ends.

This clonotype was observed at least ten times. CDR3 bases: TGTGCCAGCCTTAAAGCGGGAGGTGATGAAGAAGAGACCCAGTACTTC. This translates into CASLKAGGDEEETQYF. The V and J genes are TRBV27 and TRBJ2-5, with 9 bases identical to TRBD2. Germline lookup yields CDR1 MNHEY and CDR2 SMNVEV (reference sequence). The CDR3 sequence is 16 residues long. V gave up 8 bases and J gave up 3 bases; unmatched junction bases: 13.

This clonotype was observed at least ten times. CDR3: CASSRGTGFTEAFF. In nucleotides, the CDR3 is TGTGCCAGCAGTAGGGGGACAGGGTTCACTGAAGCTTTCTTT. V and J are TRBV28 and TRBJ1-1; 9 bases are shared with TRBD1. The CDR3 spans 14 residues. V was clipped by 5 bases and J by 4 bases; unmatched bases: 5. The germline V gene has CDR1 MDHEN and CDR2 SYDVKM.

This chain links TRBV11-2 with TRBJ1-3; D gene unclear. Trimming stripped 5 bases from V and 4 bases from J, with 15 bases between. CDR1 and CDR2 (germline): SGHAT, FQNNGV. CDR3 length: 15 amino acids. CDR3 amino acids: CASSRFEPAGNTIYF. The DNA of the CDR3 is TGTGCCAGCAGCAGATTTGAACCGGCGGGAAACACCATATATTTT.

The chain employs TRBV6-5 and TRBJ1-1, with D tentatively TRBD1 (6 bases). V was clipped by 2 bases and J by 3 bases, with 13 bases between them. CDR1 is MNHEY, CDR2 SVGAGI, per germline. The CDR3 is 15 residues long. The CDR3 DNA reads TGTGCCAGCAGTTACGCAGGAGACAGGCACACTGAAGCTTTCTTT. Encoded protein: CASSYAGDRHTEAFF.

This clonotype came up many times. The genes are TRBV20-1 and TRBJ1-1, with D perhaps matching TRBD1 (5 bases). Germline CDR1 is DFQATT and CDR2 is SNEGSKA (reference sequence). Trimming left V 1 base short and J 1 base short, with 7 bases between. The CDR3 spans 13 residues. The DNA for the CDR3 is TGCAGTGCTAGAGCCCAGGGGAACACTGAAGCTTTCTTT. Its protein is CSARAQGNTEAFF.

This clonotype was recorded many times. The chain employs TRBV5-1 and TRBJ2-2; no reliable D call. CDR1 SGHRS and CDR2 YFSETQ come from the germline V gene. With 0 bases removed from V and 0 bases from J, the gap between germline ends came to 6 bases. This CDR3 region has 15 residues. In DNA form, the CDR3 reads TGCGCCAGCAGCTTGGAGGTTTCGAACACCGGGGAGCTGTTTTTT. Translation gives CASSLEVSNTGELFF.

The sample holds many counts of this clonotype. This chain connects TRBV27 to TRBJ2-2, with D unclear. This CDR3 has 14 residues. Trimming removed 2 bases from V and 1 base from J, with 5 bases in between. CDR1 is MNHEY, CDR2 SMNVEV, per germline (reference sequence). For the CDR3, the DNA is TGTGCCAGCAGTTTAAGGTGGAACACCGGGGAGCTGTTTTTT. Translating it yields CASSLRWNTGELFF.

The chain carries TRBV6-5 and TRBJ1-2; 9 nucleotides match TRBD1. Germline V gene lookup returns CDR1 MNHEY and CDR2 SVGAGI. The CDR3 consists of 13 residues. V was clipped by 7 bases and J by 14 bases; unmatched bases: 14. This CDR3 is CASIWDREGAETF. The CDR3 DNA follows: TGTGCCAGCATTTGGGACAGGGAAGGGGCGGAGACCTTC.

V is TRBV12-3 or TRBV12-4 and J is TRBJ2-7; D is unclear. The CDR3 spans 12 residues. The germline V and J ends were trimmed by 8 bases and 6 bases, with 14 bases remaining between them. The CDR3 DNA sequence: TGTGCCAGCGGGTTGGTTCGGAGCGAGCAGTACTTC. This encodes CASGLVRSEQYF.

This clonotype was seen ten or more times. This chain joins TRBV28 and TRBJ1-1; tentative D call: TRBD1 (6 bases). The ends were cut back, 8 bases at V and 0 bases at J, with 13 bases in the middle. The CDR3 is 14 amino acids. The germline V gene has CDR1 MDHEN and CDR2 SYDVKM. The CDR3 DNA reads TGTGCCAGCCAACCGGGACATCTGAACACTGAAGCTTTCTTT. Protein product: CASQPGHLNTEAFF.

This clonotype was picked up one time. This sequence joins TRBV28 and TRBJ1-5; 7 positions agree with TRBD1. J gave up 0 bases and V 8 bases, and 7 bases lay outside the gene matches. Germline values: CDR1 MDHEN, CDR2 SYDVKM. The CDR3 contains 15 residues. The DNA of the CDR3 is TGTGCCAGCCAAGGGGGCCCTTATAGCAATCAGCCCCAGCATTTT. Translation: CASQGGPYSNQPQHF.

This clonotype came up a few times. The V gene is TRBV12-3 or TRBV12-4, the J gene TRBJ2-7; 8 bases map to TRBD2. The V gene end was trimmed by 3 bases and the J gene end by 0 bases; junction bases not matched to a gene: 7. This CDR3 is built from 16 residues. The CDR3 sequence: CASSFRGGRSSYEQYF. CDR3 nucleotides: TGTGCCAGCAGTTTTAGGGGCGGGAGGAGCTCCTACGAGCAGTACTTC.

This clonotype was seen repeatedly, ten times or more. The gene calls are TRBV19 and TRBJ1-1; D is possibly TRBD1 (6 bases). V gave up 6 bases and J gave up 0 bases, with 20 bases separating them. From germline, CDR1 is LNHDA and CDR2 SQIVND (reference sequence). This CDR3 region has 17 residues. The CDR3 sequence: CASRGTTGPTMNTEAFF. In nucleotides, the CDR3 is TGTGCCAGTAGGGGCACCACAGGGCCCACTATGAACACTGAAGCTTTCTTT. Combining the CDR3 with reference TRBV19 and TRBJ1-1 gives the whole variable domain DGGITQSPKYLFRKEGQNVTLSCEQNLNHDAMYWYRQDPGQGLRLIYYSQIVNDFQKGDIAEGYSVSREKKESFPLTVTSAQKNPTAFYLCASRGTTGPTMNTEAFFGQGTRLTVV.

This clonotype was seen ten or more times. This chain connects TRBV12-3 or TRBV12-4 to TRBJ2-7; D possibly matches TRBD1 or TRBD2 (5 bases each). This CDR3 spans 15 amino acids. V was shortened by 5 bases and J by 2 bases, with 16 bases between the two germline ends. CDR3 loop: CASSPHGTGTYEQYF. The CDR3, as DNA: TGTGCCAGCAGTCCCCACGGGACGGGGACCTACGAGCAGTACTTC.

The J gene is TRBJ1-1, the V gene TRBV11-3; TRBD1 might be the D (6 bases). In germline, CDR1 is SGHNT, CDR2 YENEEA. Trimming shortened V by 4 bases and J by 4 bases, and 10 bases separated the two germline ends. This CDR3 comprises 13 residues. The CDR3 sequence is CASSSGAGTEAFF. DNA of the CDR3: TGTGCCAGCAGCTCAGGGGCCGGCACTGAAGCTTTCTTT. Based on the CDR3 plus reference TRBV11-3 and TRBJ1-1, the full variable domain is EAGVVQSPRYKIIEKKQPVAFWCNPISGHNTLYWYLQNLGQGPELLIRYENEEAVDDSQLPKDRFSAERLKGVDSTLKIQPAELGDSAVYLCASSSGAGTEAFFGQGTRLTVV.

The chain employs TRBV7-2 and TRBJ1-2, with a possible D match to TRBD1 (5 bases). CDR3 length: 12 amino acids. Germline V gene data show CDR1 as SGHTA and CDR2 as FQGNSA. V lost 5 bases to trimming and J lost 7 bases, with 11 bases between them. For the CDR3, the DNA is TGTGCCAGCAGCCAGCAGGGTGGTGGCTACACCTTC. It is translated as CASSQQGGGYTF.

This clonotype was counted at least ten times. CDR3 residues: CASSDRVGTEAFF. CDR3 nucleotides: TGTGCCAGCAGTGACAGGGTGGGGACTGAAGCTTTCTTT. The V and J genes are TRBV6-1 and TRBJ1-1; the D gene is possibly TRBD1 (5 bases). CDR3 length equals 13 residues. From germline, CDR1 is MNHNS and CDR2 SASEGT. Trimming cost V 3 bases and J 5 bases, with 10 bases left between them.

This clonotype was seen repeatedly, ten times or more. One end of the junction fails to match germline, which may point to a read error. J is TRBJ1-1 and V is TRBV29-1; possible D gene TRBD1, 6 bases. This CDR3 has 14 amino acids. Germline CDR1 reads SQVTM; CDR2 reads ANQGSEA. The DNA of the CDR3 is TGCAGCGTTGACCAGGGGCGCATGAACACCGAAGCTTTCTTT. Its translation is CSVDQGRMNTEAFF.

This clonotype has at least ten counts. The V and J genes are TRBV19 and TRBJ1-2, with D hard to call. The CDR3 sequence is 10 residues long. Between the trimmed V and J ends, which lost 3 bases and 8 bases, there was a span of 4 bases. Germline loops: CDR1 LNHDA, CDR2 SQIVND (reference sequence). Here the CDR3 reads CASSMEGYTF. In nucleotides, the CDR3 is TGTGCCAGTAGTATGGAGGGCTACACCTTC. Supplemented by reference TRBV19 and TRBJ1-2, the full variable domain reads DGGITQSPKYLFRKEGQNVTLSCEQNLNHDAMYWYRQDPGQGLRLIYYSQIVNDFQKGDIAEGYSVSREKKESFPLTVTSAQKNPTAFYLCASSMEGYTFGSGTRLTVV.